What follows are 7 T cell receptor beta chains derived from one specimen sequenced in a study of T cells in Graves' hyperthyroidism and ophthalmopathy. Amplification of TCR beta CDR3 regions used RNA as the template. The HTBI primer set served for first-round RT-PCR of the TCR CDR3. From the multiplex PCR reads, TCRdb called clonotypes with MiXCR, one entry per CDR3 protein. Of 550,000 to 700,000 distinct CDR3 sequences in the sample, about half were seen once. The sample comprised peripheral blood or thyroid tissue (not recorded which). These receptor sequences come from an adult woman with Graves' disease, either hyperthyroidism or ophthalmopathy (not recorded which).

This clonotype was detected ten times or more. V usage is TRBV7-2 and J usage is TRBJ2-7, with 8 bases identical to TRBD1. V lost 1 base, J lost 4 bases, and 12 bases stayed unmatched. The length of the CDR3 is 17 residues. Germline V gene sequence: CDR1 SGHTA, CDR2 FQGNSA. CDR3 DNA sequence: TGTGCCAGCAGCTTAGAAGGGCAGGGGGCAATCTATTACGAGCAGTACTTC. Translation gives CASSLEGQGAIYYEQYF.

The chain combines TRBV6-5 with TRBJ1-4; unclear D gene. The V end lost 3 bases, the J end lost 0 bases, and 8 bases lay between the germline ends. In germline, CDR1 is MNHEY, CDR2 SVGAGI. The CDR3 is 15 residues long. The CDR3 nucleotides are TGTGCCAGCAGTTATGCCACCGCAACTAATGAAAAACTGTTTTTT. Translated: CASSYATATNEKLFF.

At least ten counts were recorded for this clonotype. The V gene is TRBV2, the J gene TRBJ1-1; no clear D gene. This CDR3 has 13 residues. V was pared by 0 bases and J by 5 bases, with 7 bases between. CDR1 and CDR2 (germline): SNHLY, FYNNEI. The CDR3 region has the DNA TGTGCCAGCAGTGAAGCGAATTGGACTGAAGCTTTCTTT. The encoded protein is CASSEANWTEAFF. Full variable domain (missing parts from reference TRBV2 and TRBJ1-1): EPEVTQTPSHQVTQMGQEVILRCVPISNHLYFYWYRQILGQKVEFLVSFYNNEISEKSEIFDDQFSVERPDGSNFTLKIRSTKLEDSAMYFCASSEANWTEAFFGQGTRLTVV.

At least ten counts were recorded for this clonotype. The chain has TRBV15 and TRBJ1-5; 7 positions agree with TRBD1. Per the germline V gene, CDR1 is LNHNV and CDR2 is YYDKDF (reference sequence). This CDR3 has 16 residues. The trim removed 0 bases at V and 7 bases at J, leaving 9 bases unmatched. The CDR3 is CATSRDRRQGYQPQHF. CDR3 sequence (DNA): TGTGCCACCAGCAGAGATAGGAGACAGGGCTACCAGCCCCAGCATTTT.

To note about this clonotype: At one boundary the junction diverges from the germline segment, which might be a read error. The rearrangement joins TRBV20-1 to TRBJ1-1; 7 positions match TRBD1. This CDR3 contains 13 residues. Per the germline V gene, CDR1 is DFQATT and CDR2 is SNEGSKA (reference sequence). CDR3 sequence reads: CSARDRAPTEAFF. The CDR3 nucleotides are TGCAGTGCCAGAGACAGGGCCCCCACTGAAGCTTTCTTT.

This clonotype was observed a single time. Its ends do not fully match the called genes, so a read error is possible. V gene TRBV24-1 combines with J gene TRBJ2-2, with a tentative D call TRBD1 (6 bases). CDR1 and CDR2 from the germline V gene are KGHDR and SFDVKD. This CDR3 spans 15 amino acids. For the CDR3, the DNA is TGTGCCAGCAGTCCTATACTTTCAGGGGCCGGGGAGCTGTTTTTT. Its translation is CASSPILSGAGELFF.

The genes are TRBV12-3 or TRBV12-4 and TRBJ2-5; D is uncertain. The CDR3 consists of 10 residues. The ends were cut back, 7 bases at V and 7 bases at J, with 7 bases in the middle. The CDR3 spells CASTEVTQYF. The CDR3 nucleotides read TGTGCCAGCACAGAGGTGACCCAGTACTTC.